This T cell receptor (beta chain) was retrieved from a study of T cell repertoires in cytomegalovirus infection (dated by TCRdb to the late 2010s). Notes on the research overall: Donor HLA type was relevant to the analysis, because carriage of CMV infection together with the matching HLA type was indicated by public TCR beta signatures. The full study reports these points: In the ex vivo response, HLA-C-restricted CMV-specific TCR beta clonotypes were dominant, and in two of eight donors the single most frequent clonotype came from this HLA-C-restricted group. In both this cohort and an independent roughly 330-donor cohort, the cumulative frequency of public TCR beta family members distinguished carriers of CMV infection plus the relevant HLA type.

The sequencer was an Illumina HiSeq 1500. The public reads were run again by TCRdb, first through fastp at Q25 and then through MiXCR, and only productive beta chains were kept. Rows with one shared CDR3 protein collapse into an entry with the most common genes and DNA. In this sample the table shows about 460,000 distinct CDR3 sequences, around 10% of which occur a single time. The biggest ten clones account for about 10% of the sample. V ends up 5 bases short and J 6 bases short, with an unmatched junction base count of 6. From the cysteine through the phenylalanine, the CDR3 covers 12 amino acids. Solely the CDR3 DNA is kept, with 36 bases framed from the first base. Sequences DFQATT (CDR1) and SNEGSKA (CDR2) are obtained from the germline V gene (reference sequence). Points on this clonotype: The clone's antigen remains unknown. Nothing much larger sits one base from this clone, and base qualities are not available.

This TCR was recovered from a human donor in good health (CMV status not recorded). Some clones in this sample may be carry-over from other donors' samples. Recombination linked TRBV20-1 to TRBJ1-1; 7 central nucleotides agree with TRBD1. The specimen was PBMCs. The DNA sequence follows: TGCAGTGCTCGCTTAGGGGGCGCTGAAGCTTTCTTT. Its protein is CSARLGGAEAFF.